Listed here is a single T cell receptor beta chain. These data come from a study of blood T cell repertoires in COVID-19. In the study overall: Sites across the United States, Italy and Spain contributed samples from acute and convalescent COVID-19.

CDR1 MDHEN and CDR2 SYDVKM come from the germline V gene. V shed 10 bases and J shed 1 base, with 13 bases lying between them. This CDR3 is 14 amino acids long. Per the original data handling: Researchers report that nucleated cell counts were estimated from reference gene primer amplification. Clones were sequenced by immunoSEQ multiplex PCR, and TCRdb holds only the in-frame ones, with some missing. V and J calls and clone size follow that table, whereas D and trimming were derived from the DNA. In the table there are about 200,000 clones, nearly 90% of which are singletons. The source of this sequence is a woman aged 40 to 49 who had recovered from COVID-19. This rearrangement joins TRBV28 to TRBJ2-2, with TRBD2 as a possible D gene (9 bases). The sequenced sample was peripheral blood. The CDR3 reads CATSGTGNTGELFF. As DNA, the CDR3 is TGTGCCACTAGCGGGACAGGGAACACCGGGGAGCTGTTTTTT.